Below are 6 T cell receptor beta chains sequenced from a single sample in a study of vaccination and CD4 T cells after COVID-19. These TCRs' antigens remain unknown. Sequencing of DNA taken from cultured CD4+ T cells relied on the Oncomine TCR Beta short-read assay. TCRdb processed the PCR reads anew with MiXCR; each CDR3 protein has one entry. Seen here are about 10,000 distinct CDR3 sequences, roughly 75% observed once, and the top ten hold around 8.1%. Treatment denoted: 10-day PBMC culture with coronavirus spike peptide pools or control peptides (ViraFEST assay). The specimen was CD4+ T cells from blood, cultured in vitro. These receptor sequences come from a human donor who had recovered from COVID-19.

The chain uses TRBV20-1 and TRBJ1-2; 7 positions match TRBD1. The CDR3 is made up of 12 amino acids. In germline, CDR1 is DFQATT, CDR2 SNEGSKA (reference sequence). V trimming: 5 bases; J trimming: 7 bases; junction bases outside the gene matches: 7. In DNA form, the CDR3 reads TGCAGTGCTCTAAACAGGGGTTTTGGCTACACCTTC. Residues: CSALNRGFGYTF.

This sequence joins TRBV11-3 and TRBJ2-5; perhaps TRBD2 as D (5 bases). Germline V CDR1 and CDR2: SGHNT, YENEEA. The germline V and J ends were trimmed by 2 bases and 4 bases, with 20 bases remaining between them. The length of the CDR3 is 17 residues. In DNA, the CDR3 is TGTGCCAGCAGCTTAACGGCAGGTCCTATCCGGGGAGAGACCCAGTACTTC. Translated: CASSLTAGPIRGETQYF.

The chain links TRBV6-1 to TRBJ1-5; D is undetermined. The V gene's germline CDR1 is MNHNS and CDR2 SASEGT. This CDR3 is 11 amino acids long. With 6 bases removed from V and 3 bases from J, the gap between germline ends came to 3 bases. In DNA, the CDR3 is TGTGCCAGCAGGGACAATCAGCCCCAGCATTTT. The encoded protein is CASRDNQPQHF.

The rearrangement uses TRBV20-1 and TRBJ1-6; no definite D call. V was pared by 7 bases and J by 0 bases, with 7 bases between. Germline CDR1 and CDR2: DFQATT and SNEGSKA (reference sequence). The CDR3 is 13 amino acids. The CDR3 DNA reads TGCAGTGTTCCGAGCTCCTATAATTCACCCCTCCACTTT. Protein: CSVPSSYNSPLHF.

In this sample, this clonotype turned up a few times. The chain links TRBV7-2 to TRBJ2-1; the D is unclear. The assigned J gene may be wrong: the sequence end matches TRBJ2-7 better. CDR1 and CDR2 from the germline V gene are SGHTA and FQGNSA. The CDR3 consists of 12 residues. CDR3 residues: CASSPDWYEQYF. DNA of the CDR3: TGTGCCAGCAGCCCAGACTGGTACGAGCAGTACTTC.

This chain joins TRBV28 and TRBJ1-1, with a tentative D call TRBD1 (6 bases). This CDR3 is 13 amino acids long. Germline assignment: CDR1 MDHEN and CDR2 SYDVKM. Trimming left V 7 bases short and J 3 bases short, with 12 bases between. CDR3 nucleotide sequence: TGTGCCAGCATAGGGCAGGGGTACACTGAAGCTTTCTTT. Residues: CASIGQGYTEAFF. Complete variable domain (other parts from reference TRBV28 and TRBJ1-1): DVKVTQSSRYLVKRTGEKVFLECVQDMDHENMFWYRQDPGLGLRLIYFSYDVKMKEKGDIPEGYSVSREKKERFSLILESASTNQTSMYLCASIGQGYTEAFFGQGTRLTVV.